This is a list of T cell receptor beta chains from one sample in a study of OX40 agonist ivuxolimab in advanced cancers. Using immunoSEQ multiplex PCR, the repertoire was profiled, and TCRdb retains in-frame clones only, with some absent. The sample includes about 19,000 clones, under 85% seen only once; the top ten take roughly 49%. The sample consisted of CD4+ or CD8+ T cells sorted from blood, taken in a trial of the OX40 agonist ivuxolimab. Receptor source: an adult with an advanced solid tumor such as melanoma, head and neck, liver or kidney cancer. Both conserved end residues are part of each CDR3. D genes are given only for firm matches. Rows may omit the clone size; those that give it use once, few, many or a size class.

TRBJ1-1,-,-,TRBV27,CASTRQVGTEAFF,TGTGCCAGCACCCGACAGGTGGGCACTGAAGCTTTCTTT
TRBJ2-5,-,-,TRBV28,CASSSDPDRRGTQYF,TGTGCCAGCAGTTCTGACCCGGACCGTAGGGGAACCCAGTACTTC
TRBJ2-3,TRBD2,-,TRBV19,CASSIVGGNTDTQYF,TGTGCCAGTAGTATAGTGGGGGGGAACACAGATACGCAGTATTTT
TRBJ1-2,-,-,TRBV9,CASSPRRGVDYGYTF,TGTGCCAGCAGCCCTCGCCGGGGGGTTGACTATGGCTACACCTTC
TRBJ1-1,-,-,TRBV6-5,CASSLTDANTEAFF,TGTGCCAGCAGTTTAACCGACGCGAACACTGAAGCTTTCTTT
TRBJ2-2,-,-,TRBV5-4,CASSLAGGGHGELFF,TGTGCCAGCAGCTTGGCCGGAGGGGGCCACGGGGAGCTGTTTTTT
TRBJ1-2,-,-,TRBV4-1,CANGDPGHGYTF,TGCGCCAACGGGGACCCCGGCCATGGCTACACCTTC
TRBJ1-1,-,-,TRBV6-6,CASRTLHPEAFF,TGTGCCAGCAGGACCCTTCATCCTGAAGCTTTCTTT
TRBJ1-5,-,-,TRBV2,CASSEEEQPQHF,TGTGCCAGCAGTGAAGAGGAGCAGCCCCAGCATTTT
TRBJ1-1,-,few,TRBV5-1,CASSASGDGNTEAFF,TGCGCCAGCAGCGCAAGCGGGGACGGTAACACTGAAGCTTTCTTT
TRBJ1-2,-,-,TRBV6-6,CASSARVGYYDYGYTF,TGTGCCAGCAGTGCCAGAGTTGGCTACTACGACTATGGCTACACCTTC
TRBJ2-7,TRBD1,-,TRBV6-5,CASSINWGQGNEQYF,TGTGCCAGCAGCATAAATTGGGGACAGGGGAACGAGCAGTACTTC
TRBJ1-5,-,-,TRBV2,CASSEVPTNSQPQHF,TGTGCCAGCAGTGAAGTCCCGACGAATTCCCAGCCCCAGCATTTT
TRBJ1-3,-,-,TRBV7-6,CASSLAPGQTFGNTIYF,TGTGCCAGCAGCTTGGCTCCGGGCCAGACTTTTGGAAACACCATATATTTT
TRBJ2-2,-,-,TRBV27,CASSLAANTGELFF,TGTGCCAGCAGTTTAGCAGCAAACACCGGGGAGCTGTTTTTT
TRBJ1-2,-,-,TRBV7-8,CASSITGSYYGYTF,TGTGCCAGCAGCATAACAGGGAGCTACTATGGCTACACCTTC
TRBJ2-1,-,-,TRBV14,CASSPAGVGNEQFF,TGTGCCAGCAGCCCTGCAGGGGTGGGCAATGAGCAGTTCTTC
TRBJ2-7,TRBD2,-,TRBV7-9,CASSQPTSGGEEDEQYF,TGTGCCAGCAGCCAACCGACTAGCGGGGGTGAAGAGGACGAGCAGTACTTC
TRBJ2-7,-,-,TRBV25-1,CASSGVSGGHEQYF,TGTGCCAGCAGTGGAGTATCGGGGGGCCACGAGCAGTACTTC
TRBJ1-5,TRBD1,-,TRBV5-4,CASSWDRDDQPQHF,TGTGCCAGCAGCTGGGACAGGGACGATCAGCCCCAGCATTTT
TRBJ2-1,TRBD2,-,TRBV7-9,CASSILTSGGINEQFF,TGTGCCAGCAGCATTCTGACTAGCGGGGGTATCAATGAGCAGTTCTTC
TRBJ2-1,-,once,TRBV27,CASSFPPGTLTYNEQFF,TGTGCCAGCAGTTTCCCCCCCGGGACCCTTACCTACAATGAGCAGTTCTTC
TRBJ2-5,TRBD1,once,TRBV11-2,CASSSPDRGYQETQYF,TGTGCCAGCAGCTCACCTGACAGGGGATATCAAGAGACCCAGTACTTC
TRBJ2-5,-,-,TRBV9,CASSVGQREIDQYF,TGTGCCAGCAGCGTTGGACAGAGAGAGATTGACCAGTACTTC